This passage covers 8 T cell receptor beta chains from one sample sequenced in a study of blood T cell repertoires in COVID-19. Sequenced by immunoSEQ multiplex PCR; TCRdb stores in-frame clones only, minus some. The table records fewer than 200,000 clones, more than 75% of them present only once. Material: peripheral blood. The receptors were gathered from a woman in her forties or fifties with active or convalescent COVID-19.

The chain employs TRBV5-1 and TRBJ2-3, with D perhaps matching TRBD1 (5 bases). CDR1 and CDR2 from the germline V gene are SGHRS and YFSETQ. This CDR3 has 15 residues. The germline V and J ends were trimmed by 5 bases and 5 bases, with 18 bases remaining between them. The DNA for the CDR3 is TGCGCCAGCAGTCCAGGACCACAGGTGGGAGATACGCAGTATTTT. Amino acids: CASSPGPQVGDTQYF. Combining the CDR3 with reference TRBV5-1 and TRBJ2-3 gives the whole variable domain KAGVTQTPRYLIKTRGQQVTLSCSPISGHRSVSWYQQTPGQGLQFLFEYFSETQRNKGNFPGRFSGRQFSNSRSEMNVSTLELGDSALYLCASSPGPQVGDTQYFGPGTRLTVL.

This clone was seen only once. The gene calls are TRBV19 and TRBJ2-2; 8 nucleotides match TRBD1. The V segment lost 4 bases and the J segment 5 bases; nucleotides outside the gene matches: 9. This CDR3 comprises 16 residues. CDR1 LNHDA and CDR2 SQIVND come from the germline V gene (reference sequence). CDR3 bases: TGTGCCAGTAGTACCGGACAGGGCCGGGGTACCGGGGAGCTGTTTTTT. The encoded protein is CASSTGQGRGTGELFF.

The CDR3, as DNA: TGTGCCAGTAGCTTTGACAGGGGCGATGGCGGCTACACCTTC. It encodes CASSFDRGDGGYTF. This chain joins TRBV19 and TRBJ1-2, with 8 bases that match TRBD1. Germline V gene data show CDR1 as LNHDA and CDR2 as SQIVND (reference sequence). CDR3 size: 14 residues. The J segment lost 8 bases and the V segment lost 6 bases, leaving 11 bases of the junction unmatched.

This clone was detected a few times. The rearrangement joins TRBV4-3 to TRBJ1-4; 10 bases are a match to TRBD1. V lost 4 bases and J lost 9; bases outside the gene matches: 8. Germline V gene lookup returns CDR1 LGHNA and CDR2 YSLEER. This CDR3 comprises 15 residues. CDR3 protein: CASSPTGTGVQKLFF. As DNA, the CDR3 is TGCGCCAGCAGCCCAACCGGGACAGGGGTTCAAAAACTGTTTTTT.

This clone was detected only once. V is TRBV20-1 and J is TRBJ2-7, with D maybe TRBD1 (5 bases). Germline V gene sequence: CDR1 DFQATT, CDR2 SNEGSKA (reference sequence). There are 11 residues in the CDR3. V dropped 6 bases and J dropped 3 bases, with 9 bases sitting between them. The CDR3: CSAQVNYEQYF. The CDR3, as DNA: TGCAGTGCACAGGTAAACTACGAGCAGTACTTC.

The chain links TRBV7-6 to TRBJ2-3; 12 bases fit TRBD2. With V trimmed by 5 bases and J by 0 bases, 9 bases remained unmatched. Germline V CDR1 and CDR2: SGHVS, FNYEAQ. This CDR3 has 18 amino acids. DNA for the CDR3: TGTGCCAGCAGCCCTAGACTAGCGGGAGCCTCTAGCACAGATACGCAGTATTTT. As protein: CASSPRLAGASSTDTQYF.

The V and J genes are TRBV6-6 and TRBJ2-3; 15 nucleotides line up with TRBD2. Germline CDR1 is MNHNY and CDR2 is SVGAGI (reference sequence). V trimming: 5 bases; J trimming: 3 bases; junction bases outside the gene matches: 6. The CDR3 is 17 residues long. CDR3 coding DNA: TGTGCCAGCAGTCCTGGACTAGCGGGGGGGCAAACAGATACGCAGTATTTT. Its translation is CASSPGLAGGQTDTQYF.

This rearrangement joins TRBV19 to TRBJ1-1, with 11 bases lining up with TRBD1. V was pared by 7 bases and J by 4 bases, with 11 bases of the junction left unmatched. Germline values: CDR1 LNHDA, CDR2 SQIVND (reference sequence). The CDR3 covers 16 residues. DNA of the CDR3: TGTGCCAGTACCATGCCGGGACAGGGGGGAGGCACTGAAGCTTTCTTT. As protein: CASTMPGQGGGTEAFF.